Below are 27 T cell receptor beta chains sequenced from a single sample in a study of shared clonotypes between healthy human individuals. Repertoires were generated with immunoSEQ multiplex PCR, while TCRdb's copy carries only in-frame clones and drops some. The sample carries some 2.1 million clones, roughly 94% recorded once. The sample comprised naive CD4+ T cells sorted from blood. Subset defined: CD45RA+ positively selected. These receptors originate from a man in his late teens or twenties in good health.

CDR3 amino acids: CASSFRGRTTDTQYF. The CDR3 DNA follows: TGTGCCAGCAGCTTTAGGGGGCGAACCACAGATACGCAGTATTTT. The chain employs TRBV7-2 and TRBJ2-3; 7 nucleotides line up with TRBD1. J lost 2 bases, V lost 3 bases, and 5 bases had no gene match. CDR3 length: 15 residues. Germline V gene lookup returns CDR1 SGHTA and CDR2 FQGNSA.

The chain links TRBV10-3 to TRBJ2-3; D not certain. The V gene lost 4 bases and the J gene lost 1 base, with 12 bases spanning the gap. The CDR3 runs to 15 residues. Germline V gene lookup returns CDR1 ENHRY and CDR2 SYGVKD. The chain's CDR3 is CAISAGGLGTDTQYF. Written as DNA, the CDR3 is TGTGCCATCAGTGCGGGCGGCCTGGGCACAGATACGCAGTATTTT.

The chain links TRBV6-4 to TRBJ2-2; D is possibly TRBD2 (5 bases). In germline, CDR1 is MRHNA, CDR2 SNTAGT. Trimming left V 2 bases short and J 4 bases short, with 11 bases between. The CDR3 covers 15 residues. CDR3 DNA sequence: TGTGCCAGCAGTGACCCCGCGGGCGGCACCGGGGAGCTGTTTTTT. This codes for CASSDPAGGTGELFF.

This clone appeared once. The chain is built from TRBV28 and TRBJ2-7, with D maybe TRBD1 (6 bases). Per the germline V gene, CDR1 is MDHEN and CDR2 is SYDVKM. The CDR3 contains 12 residues. V was cut by 9 bases and J by 0 bases, with 9 bases left in between. CDR3 DNA sequence: TGTGCCAGTACAGGGTTCTCCTACGAGCAGTACTTC. It specifies CASTGFSYEQYF.

The chain employs TRBV11-2 and TRBJ2-2; D remains ambiguous. The CDR3 runs 14 residues. The V end lost 3 bases, the J end lost 5 bases, and 10 bases lay between the germline ends. Germline V lookup: CDR1 SGHAT, CDR2 FQNNGV. CDR3 DNA: TGTGCCAGCAGCTTGAGGCCAGGAACCGGGGAGCTGTTTTTT. Encoded protein: CASSLRPGTGELFF.

The chain uses TRBV30 and TRBJ1-2; D is undetermined. V was cut by 2 bases and J by 2 bases, with 6 bases left in between. CDR1 and CDR2 (germline): GTSNPN, SVGIG (reference sequence). CDR3 length: 12 residues. The CDR3 sequence is CAWSLENYGYTF. As DNA, the CDR3 is TGTGCCTGGAGTCTTGAGAACTATGGCTACACCTTC.

The chain is built from TRBV30 and TRBJ1-2; D is unresolved. Looked up from germline, CDR1 is GTSNPN and CDR2 is SVGIG (reference sequence). This CDR3 has 13 amino acids. Trimming removed 4 bases at V and 5 bases at J, with 14 bases between. The CDR3 is CAWMKGKGYGYTF. The CDR3, as DNA: TGTGCCTGGATGAAAGGGAAAGGGTATGGCTACACCTTC.

This clone was seen only once. V and J are TRBV6-6 and TRBJ2-1; 8 nucleotides line up with TRBD2. The CDR3 is 14 amino acids. The germline V gene has CDR1 MNHNY and CDR2 SVGAGI (reference sequence). J lost 14 bases, V lost 6 bases, and 15 bases had no gene match. The CDR3 here is CASRQTSERFIEFF. The CDR3 DNA is TGTGCCAGCAGACAGACTAGCGAGCGATTTATAGAGTTCTTC.

The chain couples TRBV9 to TRBJ1-1, with D possibly being TRBD1 (5 bases). Germline CDR1 reads SGDLS; CDR2 reads YYNGEE. CDR3 size: 14 residues. Trimming cost V 2 bases and J 5 bases, with 13 bases left between them. The CDR3 region has the DNA TGTGCCAGCAGCGTGGGAGGGGAAAGAACTGAAGCTTTCTTT. Its protein is CASSVGGERTEAFF.

The chain employs TRBV9 and TRBJ1-4; D is perhaps TRBD1 (5 bases). Trimming stripped 4 bases from V and 8 bases from J, with 21 bases between. Germline V gene data show CDR1 as SGDLS and CDR2 as YYNGEE. The CDR3 is 16 amino acids. The CDR3 region is CASSSPGTQGVEKLFF. The CDR3 DNA follows: TGTGCCAGCAGCTCCCCGGGAACCCAGGGCGTGGAAAAACTGTTTTTT.

Comment on this clone: An end of the junction differs from the germline gene, which may be a read error. J is TRBJ2-4 and V is TRBV9; 11 bases align to TRBD2. This CDR3 has 15 residues. In germline, CDR1 is SGDLS, CDR2 YYNGEE. In DNA, the CDR3 is TGTGCCAGCAGCGTAGATCCTAGCGGGGGGCCTCGTGGAAACTTC. It is translated as CASSVDPSGGPRGNF.

The gene calls are TRBV5-1 and TRBJ1-2; 11 nucleotides match TRBD1. Germline loops: CDR1 SGHRS, CDR2 YFSETQ. The V segment lost 0 bases and the J segment 4 bases; nucleotides outside the gene matches: 2. CDR3 size: 15 residues. Written as DNA, the CDR3 is TGCGCCAGCAGCTTGGCCGGGACAGGGGGCTATGGCTACACCTTC. Its protein product is CASSLAGTGGYGYTF. Full variable domain (rest looked up from reference TRBV5-1 and TRBJ1-2): KAGVTQTPRYLIKTRGQQVTLSCSPISGHRSVSWYQQTPGQGLQFLFEYFSETQRNKGNFPGRFSGRQFSNSRSEMNVSTLELGDSALYLCASSLAGTGGYGYTFGSGTRLTVV.

On this clone itself: The sample has other DNA sequences that encode this CDR3 too. The rearrangement uses TRBV7-2 and TRBJ1-2; D is uncertain. The germline V gene has CDR1 SGHTA and CDR2 FQGNSA. The V gene lost 5 bases and the J gene lost 4 bases, with 8 bases spanning the gap. This CDR3 spans 12 amino acids. The CDR3 bases are TGTGCCAGCAGCCCCTCCAGCTATGGCTACACCTTC. Translation: CASSPSSYGYTF.

A remark on this clone: Other DNA sequences of this sample code for an identical CDR3. The chain joins TRBV2 to TRBJ2-3, with 11 bases that match TRBD1. V gave up 5 bases and J gave up 3 bases; unmatched junction bases: 4. The CDR3 has 15 amino acids. Germline CDR1 reads SNHLY; CDR2 reads FYNNEI. DNA for the CDR3: TGTGCCAGCAGTTGGGACAGGGGGGGTACAGATACGCAGTATTTT. Its protein product is CASSWDRGGTDTQYF.

Here the CDR3 reads CASSPDLLAGEQYF. CDR3 in DNA: TGCGCCAGCAGTCCAGACCTACTAGCGGGGGAGCAGTACTTC. This chain uses TRBV10-1 with TRBJ2-7; 10 bases fit TRBD2. The germline gives CDR1 WNHNN, CDR2 SYGVQD (reference sequence). This CDR3 region has 14 residues. J was trimmed by 7 bases and V by 5 bases; bases with no gene match: 8.

The chain couples TRBV7-2 to TRBJ1-2; 8 bases align to TRBD1. Germline V lookup: CDR1 SGHTA, CDR2 FQGNSA. The CDR3 is 15 residues long. V was clipped by 1 base and J by 7 bases; unmatched bases: 8. CDR3: CASSLDPGRGLGYTF. CDR3 DNA: TGTGCCAGCAGCTTAGACCCAGGCAGGGGGCTTGGCTACACCTTC. Supplemented by reference TRBV7-2 and TRBJ1-2, the full variable domain reads GAGVSQSPSNKVTEKGKDVELRCDPISGHTALYWYRQSLGQGLEFLIYFQGNSAPDKSGLPSDRFSAERTGGSVSTLTIQRTQQEDSAVYLCASSLDPGRGLGYTFGSGTRLTVV.

V and J are TRBV7-2 and TRBJ1-6, with unresolved D. This CDR3 has 15 amino acids. V lost 3 bases, J lost 5 bases, and 11 bases lay in between. Germline V gene lookup returns CDR1 SGHTA and CDR2 FQGNSA. CDR3 sequence reads: CASSFYGVDNSPLHF. The CDR3 DNA is TGTGCCAGCAGCTTTTATGGAGTCGATAATTCACCCCTCCACTTT.

J is TRBJ2-2 and V is TRBV5-8; D unresolved. This CDR3 has 13 amino acids. V lost 1 base, J lost 5 bases, and 6 bases lay in between. CDR1 and CDR2 (germline): SGHTS, YDEGEE. In DNA, the CDR3 is TGTGCCAGCAGCTTGCGTTCAACCGGGGAGCTGTTTTTT. Translated: CASSLRSTGELFF.

The V gene is TRBV6-5, the J gene TRBJ1-4; D not resolved. The CDR3 contains 11 residues. With 0 bases removed from V and 10 bases from J, the gap between germline ends came to 3 bases. Germline loops: CDR1 MNHEY, CDR2 SVGAGI. CDR3 sequence reads: CASSYSGKLFF. The CDR3 coding sequence is TGTGCCAGCAGTTACTCAGGAAAACTGTTTTTT.

CDR3 protein: CASSPPRASPEAFF. The DNA of the CDR3 is TGTGCCAGCTCACCACCGCGGGCTTCCCCTGAAGCTTTCTTT. This rearrangement joins TRBV18 to TRBJ1-1; the D is unclear. The germline V and J ends were trimmed by 0 bases and 6 bases, with 11 bases remaining between them. The CDR3 runs 14 residues. Germline V lookup: CDR1 KGHSH, CDR2 LQKENI.

This clone was seen a single time. Other nucleotide sequences from this sample produce the same CDR3. The rearrangement joins TRBV2 to TRBJ2-7, with a possible D match to TRBD1 (6 bases). There are 13 residues in the CDR3. Per germline, CDR1 SNHLY and CDR2 FYNNEI. V was trimmed by 4 bases and J by 1 base, leaving 8 bases between them. CDR3 in amino acids: CASSVDSSYEQYF. The CDR3 region has the DNA TGTGCCAGCAGTGTGGACAGTTCCTACGAGCAGTACTTC.

The chain has TRBV7-9 and TRBJ2-2; D might be TRBD1 (5 bases). This CDR3 is 14 amino acids long. Germline V lookup: CDR1 SEHNR, CDR2 FQNEAQ (reference sequence). V lost 10 bases to trimming and J lost 2 bases, with 14 bases between them. CDR3 region: CATSMTVNTGELFF. The DNA of the CDR3 is TGTGCCACCTCTATGACAGTAAACACCGGGGAGCTGTTTTTT.

This chain joins TRBV9 and TRBJ1-4, with D maybe TRBD1 (6 bases). Trimming left V 4 bases short and J 4 bases short, with 14 bases between. This CDR3 region has 15 residues. Germline V gene data show CDR1 as SGDLS and CDR2 as YYNGEE. This CDR3 is CASSSGAQINEKLFF. In DNA, the CDR3 is TGTGCCAGCAGCTCAGGGGCCCAGATTAATGAAAAACTGTTTTTT.

The genes are TRBV9 and TRBJ2-3; 8 nucleotides align to TRBD1. V lost 1 base to trimming and J lost 2 bases; unmatched junction nucleotides: 3. CDR3 length: 15 amino acids. Germline assignment: CDR1 SGDLS and CDR2 YYNGEE. This CDR3 is CASSVFQGATDTQYF. The CDR3 DNA sequence: TGTGCCAGCAGCGTATTCCAGGGGGCCACAGATACGCAGTATTTT.

J is TRBJ1-5 and V is TRBV9; D is possibly TRBD1 (5 bases). Trimming stripped 3 bases from V and 0 bases from J, with 10 bases between. The CDR3 sequence is 15 residues long. Looked up from germline, CDR1 is SGDLS and CDR2 is YYNGEE. CDR3 bases: TGTGCCAGCAGCGGGGACGGAGTTAGCAATCAGCCCCAGCATTTT. Protein: CASSGDGVSNQPQHF.

The V call is TRBV6-5, the J call TRBJ1-2, with unresolved D. CDR1 and CDR2 from the germline V gene are MNHEY and SVGAGI. Trimming stripped 8 bases from V and 3 bases from J, with 13 bases between. CDR3 size: 13 residues. The chain's CDR3 is CASAAGYYYGYTF. The CDR3 coding sequence is TGTGCCAGCGCCGCCGGGTATTACTATGGCTACACCTTC.

The chain joins TRBV18 to TRBJ2-3; D may be TRBD1 (5 bases). The CDR3 sequence is 15 residues long. The germline V gene encodes CDR1 KGHSH and CDR2 LQKENI. The V and J ends lost 6 bases and 3 bases respectively, with 16 bases between them. DNA of the CDR3: TGTGCCAGCTCCATCACCAGGGTGGGGACAGATACGCAGTATTTT. Translation gives CASSITRVGTDTQYF.